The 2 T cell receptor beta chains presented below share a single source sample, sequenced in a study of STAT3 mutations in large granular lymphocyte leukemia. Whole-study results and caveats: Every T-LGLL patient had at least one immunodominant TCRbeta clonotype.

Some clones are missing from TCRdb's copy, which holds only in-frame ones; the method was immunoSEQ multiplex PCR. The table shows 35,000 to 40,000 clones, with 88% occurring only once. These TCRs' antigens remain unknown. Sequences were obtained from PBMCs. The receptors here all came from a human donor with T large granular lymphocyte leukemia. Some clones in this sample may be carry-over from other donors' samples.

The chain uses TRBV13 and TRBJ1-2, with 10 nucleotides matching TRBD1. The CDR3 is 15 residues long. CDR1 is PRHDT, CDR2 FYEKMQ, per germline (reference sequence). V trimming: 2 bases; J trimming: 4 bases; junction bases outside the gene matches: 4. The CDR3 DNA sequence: TGTGCCAGCAGCTTATTCAGGACAGGGGGCTATGGCTACACCTTC. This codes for CASSLFRTGGYGYTF.

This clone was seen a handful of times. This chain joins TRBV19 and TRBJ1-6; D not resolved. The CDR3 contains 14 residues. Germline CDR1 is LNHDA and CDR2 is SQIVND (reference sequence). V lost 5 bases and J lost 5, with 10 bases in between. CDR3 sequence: CASSAFGNNSPLHF. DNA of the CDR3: TGTGCCAGTAGTGCCTTTGGGAATAATTCACCCCTCCACTTT.